This T cell receptor beta chain was profiled in a study of blood T cells in healthy people across ages. Only one count was recorded for this clonotype. This may be a read error: a much more frequent sequence differs by one nucleotide. CDR1 is SGHVS and CDR2 is FQNEAQ in the germline V gene. Trimming removed 5 bases at V and 6 bases at J, with 5 bases between. The CDR3 loop spans 11 amino acids. Sample-barcoded 5' priming and a J-beta primer mix drove a second PCR of about 6 to 12 cycles. Each CDR3 protein is one row after TCRdb ran MiXCR on the 5' RACE reads. This table has roughly 800,000 distinct CDR3 sequences, 58% appearing once.

Sequenced: blood. The TCR sequence derives from a man younger than 40 in good health. The rearrangement uses TRBV7-8 and TRBJ2-1; D uncertain. The DNA for the CDR3 is TGTGCCAGCAGCACCTGCAATGAGCAGTTCTTC. As protein: CASSTCNEQFF.